Presented here are 8 T cell receptor beta chains from one specimen sequenced in a study of CD8 T cells in Susac syndrome. An amount of RNA that ranged from about 0.45 to 1 ug was reverse transcribed with random hexamers. TCRdb recomputed calls from the immunoSEQ multiplex PCR reads with MiXCR, one row per CDR3 protein. The sample lists over 300,000 distinct CDR3 sequences; roughly 94% were seen once. The sequencing sample was made of CD4+ T cells from PBMCs. The source is a human donor with multiple sclerosis.

The chain recombines TRBV19 with TRBJ1-1, with a tentative D call TRBD1 (5 bases). CDR3 length equals 15 residues. The germline V gene encodes CDR1 LNHDA and CDR2 SQIVND (reference sequence). V shed 6 bases and J shed 1 base, with 15 bases lying between them. The CDR3 is CASSRGGGRNTEAFF. The CDR3 nucleotides read TGTGCCAGTAGCCGCGGCGGGGGGAGGAACACTGAAGCTTTCTTT.

This clonotype was found a few times. V usage is TRBV6-2 or TRBV6-3 and J usage is TRBJ1-1; D perhaps matches TRBD1 (5 bases). Per the germline V gene, CDR1 is MNHEY and CDR2 is SVGEGT. With 4 bases removed from V and 0 bases from J, the gap between germline ends came to 6 bases. This CDR3 comprises 13 residues. CDR3 sequence: CASSLQVNTEAFF. CDR3 nucleotides: TGTGCCAGCAGTTTACAGGTGAACACTGAAGCTTTCTTT.

The CDR3 loop is CASRPNRVSSEKLFF. As DNA, the CDR3 is TGTGCCAGCAGACCAAACAGGGTCTCGAGCGAAAAACTGTTTTTT. This chain links TRBV12-3 or TRBV12-4 with TRBJ1-4; weak D call: TRBD1 (6 bases). The V gene lost 6 bases and the J gene lost 8 bases, with 19 bases spanning the gap. This CDR3 is 15 amino acids long.

As DNA, the CDR3 is TGCGCCAGCAGCTTGGAACTAGCGCCAACCGAGCAGTACTTC. Its protein product is CASSLELAPTEQYF. The chain carries TRBV5-1 and TRBJ2-7; 7 nucleotides match TRBD2. This CDR3 is 14 amino acids long. After removal of 0 bases from V and 6 bases from J, the junction contained 6 bases not matched to a gene. CDR1 is SGHRS and CDR2 is YFSETQ in the germline V gene.

CDR3 loop: CASRRDSRNTEAFF. Written as DNA, the CDR3 is TGTGCCAGCAGGAGGGACAGCCGGAACACTGAAGCTTTCTTT. The V and J genes are TRBV12-3 or TRBV12-4 and TRBJ1-1; 7 nucleotides line up with TRBD1. The length of the CDR3 is 14 residues. Germline trimming cut 6 bases from V and 1 base from J; bases unmatched to any gene: 5.

The J gene is TRBJ2-7, the V gene TRBV7-2; D call uncertain. CDR3 length: 16 amino acids. Germline values: CDR1 SGHTA, CDR2 FQGNSA. V was pared by 4 bases and J by 7 bases, with 23 bases between. CDR3 sequence reads: CASSSSVRRVDLEQYF. CDR3 DNA: TGTGCCAGCAGCTCCTCCGTACGCCGGGTCGATTTGGAGCAGTACTTC.

This rearrangement joins TRBV2 to TRBJ2-5, with TRBD2 identical over 10 bases. V dropped 4 bases and J dropped 2; count of bases not matched to a gene: 4. Germline lookup yields CDR1 SNHLY and CDR2 FYNNEI. The CDR3 is made up of 15 amino acids. In nucleotides, the CDR3 is TGTGCCAGCAGTGTACTAGCGGGGAAACAAGAGACCCAGTACTTC. Translated, it gives CASSVLAGKQETQYF.

The J gene is TRBJ2-2, the V gene TRBV7-9; TRBD1 matches 7 bases. This CDR3 region has 17 residues. From germline, CDR1 is SEHNR and CDR2 FQNEAQ (reference sequence). Trimming at V came to 3 bases and at J to 2 bases, leaving 9 bases not matched to a gene. The CDR3 DNA reads TGTGCCAGCAGCTTCGGGACAGTCTCGCTTAACACCGGGGAGCTGTTTTTT. Amino acids: CASSFGTVSLNTGELFF.